A single sample gave rise to the 19 T cell receptor beta chains below, sequenced in a study of blood T cell repertoires in COVID-19 (dated by TCRdb to 2018 to 2020). The library was generated by the immunoSEQ multiplex PCR assay. TCRdb obtained this table from immuneACCESS and retained in-frame rearrangements with V and J assigned. These tables miss some clones; where compared with another copy, unresolved V genes account for less than half of the shortfall, and the remainder is unexplained. Counted in this sample were hundreds of thousands of clones; 86% of them appeared once. 1.4% of the sample is in the top ten clones. The sequenced sample consisted of peripheral blood. The receptors were sampled from a woman between 25 and 40 years old with active or convalescent COVID-19.

V gene TRBV5-1 combines with J gene TRBJ2-5; tentatively, D is TRBD1 (5 bases). The CDR3 spans 14 residues. The V end lost 4 bases, the J end lost 0 bases, and 10 bases lay between the germline ends. Per the germline V gene, CDR1 is SGHRS and CDR2 is YFSETQ. This chain's CDR3 is CASSLPTDQETQYF. Here the CDR3 DNA reads TGCGCCAGCAGCCTGCCGACAGACCAAGAGACCCAGTACTTC.

The chain combines TRBV5-4 with TRBJ1-2; 8 nucleotides agree with TRBD1. J gave up 2 bases and V 4 bases, and 7 bases lay outside the gene matches. Germline assignment: CDR1 SGHNT and CDR2 YYREEE (reference sequence). The CDR3 is 15 amino acids. The CDR3 region is CASSEGGQGNYGYTF. For the CDR3, the DNA is TGTGCCAGCAGCGAGGGCGGACAGGGAAACTATGGCTACACCTTC.

The rearrangement uses TRBV14 and TRBJ1-2; 9 nucleotides match TRBD1. This CDR3 is built from 16 residues. The V gene's germline CDR1 is SGHDN and CDR2 FVKESK. J lost 0 bases, V lost 0 bases, and 2 bases had no gene match. The CDR3 nucleotides read TGTGCCAGCAGCCAAGACCGGACAGGGGCTAACTATGGCTACACCTTC. This encodes CASSQDRTGANYGYTF.

The chain uses TRBV18 and TRBJ2-5; 7 positions agree with TRBD2. Germline CDR1 is KGHSH and CDR2 is LQKENI. V lost 6 bases and J lost 0; bases outside the gene matches: 10. The length of the CDR3 is 16 residues. The CDR3 DNA reads TGTGCCAGCTCTCGCCTAGCGGTGGGGTACCAAGAGACCCAGTACTTC. It codes for CASSRLAVGYQETQYF.

A single count supports this clone. Other DNA sequences in the sample encode the same CDR3. The chain recombines TRBV6-5 with TRBJ1-3, with 8 bases aligning to TRBD1. V lost 0 bases to trimming and J lost 4 bases; unmatched junction nucleotides: 5. There are 16 residues in the CDR3. Germline V gene lookup returns CDR1 MNHEY and CDR2 SVGAGI. The CDR3 coding sequence is TGTGCCAGCAGTTACTCGAACAGGGGGACGGGAAACACCATATATTTT. This codes for CASSYSNRGTGNTIYF.

This clone came up a few times. The chain uses TRBV7-9 and TRBJ1-3, with 7 bases fitting TRBD1. J lost 0 bases, V lost 5 bases, and 10 bases had no gene match. Germline assignment: CDR1 SEHNR and CDR2 FQNEAQ (reference sequence). This CDR3 has 17 residues. CDR3 amino acids: CASSPDRTGFSGNTIYF. CDR3 DNA sequence: TGTGCCAGCAGCCCCGACCGGACAGGTTTCTCTGGAAACACCATATATTTT.

This clone was recorded a few times. CDR3: CSVGDREGGYTF. CDR3 sequence (DNA): TGCAGCGTGGGGGACAGGGAGGGTGGCTACACCTTC. The rearrangement joins TRBV29-1 to TRBJ1-2; 9 bases line up with TRBD1. The germline gives CDR1 SQVTM, CDR2 ANQGSEA. This CDR3 is built from 12 residues. V was clipped by 6 bases and J by 7 bases; unmatched bases: 6.

The chain links TRBV30 to TRBJ2-3; 7 bases are shared with TRBD2. CDR1 and CDR2 from the germline V gene are GTSNPN and SVGIG (reference sequence). The CDR3 spans 15 residues. V shed 2 bases and J 1 base; nucleotides not matched to a gene: 6. The CDR3 nucleotides read TGTGCCTGGAGTAGGATGGCGGGAGGCACAGATACGCAGTATTTT. The encoded protein is CAWSRMAGGTDTQYF.

CDR3 in amino acids: CAWTTSGGVYYEQYF. The CDR3 region has the DNA TGTGCCTGGACCACTAGCGGAGGGGTCTACTACGAGCAGTACTTC. This chain uses TRBV30 with TRBJ2-7; 8 nucleotides match TRBD2. CDR3 length: 15 amino acids. The V and J ends lost 4 bases and 3 bases, in that order; junction bases with no gene match: 11. The germline V gene encodes CDR1 GTSNPN and CDR2 SVGIG (reference sequence). The full variable domain, completed using reference TRBV30 and TRBJ2-7, is SQTIHQWPATLVQPVGSPLSLECTVEGTSNPNLYWYRQAAGRGLQLLFYSVGIGQISSEVPQNLSASRPQDRQFILSSKKLLLSDSGFYLCAWTTSGGVYYEQYFGPGTRLTVT.

The chain employs TRBV4-1 and TRBJ1-2; D unclear. The CDR3 length is 13 residues. The V gene lost 0 bases and the J gene lost 7 bases, with 9 bases spanning the gap. Per germline, CDR1 MGHRA and CDR2 YSYEKL. Here the CDR3 reads CASSQDPGGGYTF. In DNA, the CDR3 is TGCGCCAGCAGCCAAGATCCGGGAGGTGGCTACACCTTC.

This sequence joins TRBV9 and TRBJ2-1, with 16 bases lining up with TRBD2. From germline, CDR1 is SGDLS and CDR2 YYNGEE. This CDR3 is built from 19 residues. Germline trimming cut 0 bases from V and 7 bases from J; bases unmatched to any gene: 10. CDR3 DNA: TGTGCCAGCAGCGTAGGAGCCGGGACTAGCGGGAGGGCTGGTAATGAGCAGTTCTTC. Translating it yields CASSVGAGTSGRAGNEQFF.

About this clone itself: Other DNA sequences in this sample translate to the same CDR3. This chain links TRBV18 with TRBJ1-2; TRBD1 aligns across 7 bases. The CDR3 has 13 amino acids. After removal of 6 bases from V and 6 bases from J, the junction contained 7 bases not matched to a gene. The germline V gene encodes CDR1 KGHSH and CDR2 LQKENI. Here the CDR3 DNA reads TGTGCCAGCTCGCCGACAGGGCTGAATGGCTACACCTTC. Its translation: CASSPTGLNGYTF.

CDR3 bases: TGTGCCAGCTCACTTAGCCGGACTGAAGCTTTCTTT. Amino acid sequence: CASSLSRTEAFF. The chain combines TRBV18 with TRBJ1-1; D unclear. Germline CDR1 and CDR2: KGHSH and LQKENI. The CDR3 is 12 residues long. V shed 4 bases and J shed 5 bases, with 8 bases lying between them.

This chain joins TRBV19 and TRBJ2-1; 10 bases are a match to TRBD1. V lost 8 bases, J lost 7 bases, and 11 bases stayed unmatched. The CDR3 is 15 amino acids. CDR1 is LNHDA, CDR2 SQIVND, per germline (reference sequence). The CDR3 is CASLAGTGAKNEQFF. Written as DNA, the CDR3 is TGTGCCAGTTTGGCCGGGACAGGGGCGAAAAATGAGCAGTTCTTC.

A remark on this clone: An end of the junction does not agree with germline; a read error may underlie this. The rearrangement joins TRBV6-4 to TRBJ2-1, with 10 bases lining up with TRBD2. This CDR3 is built from 14 residues. CDR1 and CDR2 from the germline V gene are MRHNA and SNTAGT. For the CDR3, the DNA is TGTGCCAGCAGTGACTCTCCTAGCGGGGGCCCTCTGCTCTTC. Encoded protein: CASSDSPSGGPLLF.

J is TRBJ2-7 and V is TRBV10-3; D remains ambiguous. Trimming stripped 3 bases from V and 0 bases from J, with 6 bases between. Germline CDR1 and CDR2: ENHRY and SYGVKD. The CDR3 covers 13 residues. This chain's CDR3 is CAISENYSYEQYF. CDR3 nucleotides: TGTGCCATCAGTGAAAACTACTCCTACGAGCAGTACTTC.

The chain combines TRBV19 with TRBJ2-3, with 9 nucleotides matching TRBD2. V lost 1 base to trimming and J lost 6 bases; unmatched junction nucleotides: 11. The CDR3 covers 17 residues. Germline values: CDR1 LNHDA, CDR2 SQIVND (reference sequence). The CDR3 here is CASSIGLAERFPDTQYF. The CDR3 coding sequence is TGTGCCAGTAGTATAGGACTAGCGGAAAGGTTCCCCGATACGCAGTATTTT. The full variable domain, in which reference TRBV19 and TRBJ2-3 provide the parts outside the CDR3, is DGGITQSPKYLFRKEGQNVTLSCEQNLNHDAMYWYRQDPGQGLRLIYYSQIVNDFQKGDIAEGYSVSREKKESFPLTVTSAQKNPTAFYLCASSIGLAERFPDTQYFGPGTRLTVL.

The genes are TRBV5-1 and TRBJ2-3; tentative D call: TRBD1 (5 bases). CDR1 and CDR2 (germline): SGHRS, YFSETQ. The CDR3 length is 16 residues. V was shortened by 4 bases and J by 0 bases, with 15 bases between the two germline ends. CDR3 residues: CASSENRLISTDTQYF. The CDR3 DNA reads as TGCGCCAGCAGCGAAAACAGGTTAATTAGCACAGATACGCAGTATTTT.

This clone was picked up one time. The sample contains more than one DNA sequence encoding this CDR3. The CDR3 bases are TGTGCCAGCAGCCAAGCGGCGGGCAACACTGAAGCTTTCTTT. Translation gives CASSQAAGNTEAFF. V is TRBV3-1 (or the pseudogene TRBV3-2) and J is TRBJ1-1; D call uncertain. Trimming shortened V by 1 base and J by 2 bases, and 8 bases separated the two germline ends. The CDR3 totals 14 residues. Germline V gene data show CDR1 as LGHDT and CDR2 as YNNKEL (reference sequence).